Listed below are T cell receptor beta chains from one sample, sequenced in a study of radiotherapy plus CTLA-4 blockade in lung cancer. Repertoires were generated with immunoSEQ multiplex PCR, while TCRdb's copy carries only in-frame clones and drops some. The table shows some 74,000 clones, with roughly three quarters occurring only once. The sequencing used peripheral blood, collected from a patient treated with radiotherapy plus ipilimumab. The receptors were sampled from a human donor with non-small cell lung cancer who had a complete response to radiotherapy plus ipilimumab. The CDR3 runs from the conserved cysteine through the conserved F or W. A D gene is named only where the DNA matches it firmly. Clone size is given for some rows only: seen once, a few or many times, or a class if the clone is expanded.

DNA: TGTGCCAGCAGCGGGGACACCGCCTCTGGCGAGCAGTACTTC
CDR3: CASSGDTASGEQYF
D: NA
V: TRBV7-2
size: NA
J: TRBJ2-7
length: 14

DNA: TGCAGTGCTAGCGCGAGATATGGCTACACCTTC
CDR3: CSASARYGYTF
D: NA
V: TRBV20-1
size: NA
J: TRBJ1-2
length: 11

DNA: TGTGCCACGGGACTAGCGGGAGGCAATGAGCAGTTCTTC
CDR3: CATGLAGGNEQFF
D: TRBD2
V: TRBV6-5
size: once
J: TRBJ2-1
length: 13

DNA: TGTGCCACCAGCAGAACACAGGGTAAAAAACTGTTTTTT
CDR3: CATSRTQGKKLFF
D: NA
V: TRBV15
size: once
J: TRBJ1-4
length: 13

DNA: TGTGCCAGCAGCTTACTGACTAGCGGGAGGGGAGATGAGCAGTTCTTC
CDR3: CASSLLTSGRGDEQFF
D: TRBD2
V: TRBV7-8
size: NA
J: TRBJ2-1
length: 16

DNA: TGTGCCTGGAGTGTTTGGGGGGGCGATCGTGAAAAACTGTTTTTT
CDR3: CAWSVWGGDREKLFF
D: NA
V: TRBV30
size: NA
J: TRBJ1-4
length: 15

DNA: TGCGCCAGCAGCCAACTAGCAGGGTTCACTTCACCCCTCCACTTT
CDR3: CASSQLAGFTSPLHF
D: NA
V: TRBV4-3
size: NA
J: TRBJ1-6
length: 15

DNA: TGTGCCAGCAGCCTCCGTTCAGCCTACAATGAGCAGTTCTTC
CDR3: CASSLRSAYNEQFF
D: NA
V: TRBV11-2
size: NA
J: TRBJ2-1
length: 14

DNA: TGTGCCAGCAGGAGGACAGCTATCGAGCAGTACTTC
CDR3: CASRRTAIEQYF
D: NA
V: TRBV6-5
size: NA
J: TRBJ2-7
length: 12

DNA: TGTGCCAGCAGCTACACAGGGGTGGACACCATATATTTT
CDR3: CASSYTGVDTIYF
D: TRBD1
V: TRBV7-9
size: NA
J: TRBJ1-3
length: 13

DNA: TGCGCCAGCAGCTCAGGACTAGCGGGAAAGAGGGAGACCCAGTACTTC
CDR3: CASSSGLAGKRETQYF
D: TRBD2
V: TRBV5-1
size: NA
J: TRBJ2-5
length: 16

DNA: TGTGCCAGCAGTAAACAAGGGGAGCCCGGGGAGCTGTTTTTT
CDR3: CASSKQGEPGELFF
D: NA
V: TRBV5-4
size: NA
J: TRBJ2-2
length: 14

DNA: TGTGCCTGGACCACGGGAGGTGAAAAACTGTTTTTT
CDR3: CAWTTGGEKLFF
D: NA
V: TRBV30
size: NA
J: TRBJ1-4
length: 12

DNA: TGTGCCAGCAGTGGAGGGGTGGGTGAGCAGTTCTTC
CDR3: CASSGGVGEQFF
D: NA
V: TRBV2
size: NA
J: TRBJ2-1
length: 12

DNA: TGTGCCAGCAGCTCACGATTCCGGGGAGAAAAACTGTTTTTT
CDR3: CASSSRFRGEKLFF
D: NA
V: TRBV11-3
size: NA
J: TRBJ1-4
length: 14

DNA: TGTGCCAGCTCACCACAAGGGCGCAATGGCTACACCTTC
CDR3: CASSPQGRNGYTF
D: NA
V: TRBV18
size: NA
J: TRBJ1-2
length: 13

DNA: TGTGCCAGCAGCCCCCAGCAGAAGAACACTGAAGCTTTCTTT
CDR3: CASSPQQKNTEAFF
D: NA
V: TRBV7-2
size: NA
J: TRBJ1-1
length: 14

DNA: TGTGCCAGTAGTGCCGCGCAGGTACGCACCGGGGAGCTGTTTTTT
CDR3: CASSAAQVRTGELFF
D: NA
V: TRBV19
size: few
J: TRBJ2-2
length: 15

DNA: TGTGCCAGCTCCCAGGTACCCAGGGGGCCCGATCAGCCCCAGCATTTT
CDR3: CASSQVPRGPDQPQHF
D: TRBD1
V: TRBV27
size: NA
J: TRBJ1-5
length: 16

DNA: TGCGCCAGCAGTGACGAGCGGGGGGGCAGGGATACGCAGTATTTT
CDR3: CASSDERGGRDTQYF
D: TRBD2
V: TRBV10-1
size: once
J: TRBJ2-3
length: 15

DNA: TGTGCCAGCAGGGGGACAGGGCACAATCAGCCCCAGCATTTT
CDR3: CASRGTGHNQPQHF
D: TRBD1
V: TRBV7-2
size: few
J: TRBJ1-5
length: 14

DNA: TGTGCCAGCAGCGACCCCGTTTTGGATACGCAGTATTTT
CDR3: CASSDPVLDTQYF
D: NA
V: TRBV7-2
size: NA
J: TRBJ2-3
length: 13

DNA: TGTGCCAGCAGTTATGGGGTCGGGTCCACCTACAATGAGCAGTTCTTC
CDR3: CASSYGVGSTYNEQFF
D: NA
V: TRBV6-5
size: NA
J: TRBJ2-1
length: 16

DNA: TGTGCCAGTAGTATTCGAGAGGGGACCGGTGAAAAACTGTTTTTT
CDR3: CASSIREGTGEKLFF
D: NA
V: TRBV19
size: NA
J: TRBJ1-4
length: 15

DNA: TGTGCCAGCAGTCTGACAGGGAACAATGAAAAACTGTTTTTT
CDR3: CASSLTGNNEKLFF
D: TRBD1
V: TRBV27
size: NA
J: TRBJ1-4
length: 14

DNA: TGTGCCAGCAGCGAATTACAGGGCACTGAAGCTTTCTTT
CDR3: CASSELQGTEAFF
D: NA
V: TRBV14
size: NA
J: TRBJ1-1
length: 13

DNA: TGTGCCAGTAGTATAGGAAGGGGCACAGATACGCAGTATTTT
CDR3: CASSIGRGTDTQYF
D: NA
V: TRBV19
size: NA
J: TRBJ2-3
length: 14

DNA: TGCGCCAGCAGCGTGACAGGGCTTCTCTACGAGCAGTACTTC
CDR3: CASSVTGLLYEQYF
D: TRBD1
V: TRBV5-1
size: NA
J: TRBJ2-7
length: 14

DNA: TGCGCCAGCAGCTTCCAAGGGACAGGGGGGTCCGGGGAGCTGTTTTTT
CDR3: CASSFQGTGGSGELFF
D: TRBD1
V: TRBV5-1
size: few
J: TRBJ2-2
length: 16

DNA: TGCGCCAGCAGCTTGGCCGGGCCCCAGGCCGAGCAGTACTTC
CDR3: CASSLAGPQAEQYF
D: NA
V: TRBV5-1
size: NA
J: TRBJ2-7
length: 14

DNA: TGCGCCAGCAGCCAAGAATGGGGAGCGGGAGGAAACACCATATATTTT
CDR3: CASSQEWGAGGNTIYF
D: NA
V: TRBV4-3
size: NA
J: TRBJ1-3
length: 16

DNA: TGTGCCAGAAGCTTGGGCTCTCCTGAGGAGTTGGATGAGCAGTTCTTC
CDR3: CARSLGSPEELDEQFF
D: NA
V: TRBV5-3
size: NA
J: TRBJ2-1
length: 16

DNA: TGTGCCATCAGTGGAGACAGGGCCTACGAGCAGTACTTC
CDR3: CAISGDRAYEQYF
D: TRBD1
V: TRBV10-3
size: NA
J: TRBJ2-7
length: 13

DNA: TGTGCCAGCAGCATCCGGACGGTCAAATCGCTAAACACCATATATTTT
CDR3: CASSIRTVKSLNTIYF
D: NA
V: TRBV13
size: NA
J: TRBJ1-3
length: 16

DNA: TGTGCCAGCAGCGTAGGGATAGACAGGGGAACTGAAGCTTTCTTT
CDR3: CASSVGIDRGTEAFF
D: TRBD1
V: TRBV9
size: NA
J: TRBJ1-1
length: 15

DNA: TGTGCCAGTAGTGACCTAGCGGCTAGCACAGATACGCAGTATTTT
CDR3: CASSDLAASTDTQYF
D: TRBD2
V: TRBV19
size: NA
J: TRBJ2-3
length: 15

DNA: TGTGCCAGCGACGCGGGGACCAAATCCTACGAGCAGTACTTC
CDR3: CASDAGTKSYEQYF
D: NA
V: TRBV19
size: few
J: TRBJ2-7
length: 14

DNA: TGTGCCAGCAGTGAAGACAGGGGGCCGGCCTATGGCTACACCTTC
CDR3: CASSEDRGPAYGYTF
D: TRBD1
V: TRBV6-1
size: NA
J: TRBJ1-2
length: 15

DNA: TGTGCCAGCACCCCGGGACAGGGGAATTCACCCCTCCACTTT
CDR3: CASTPGQGNSPLHF
D: TRBD1
V: TRBV5-4
size: NA
J: TRBJ1-6
length: 14

DNA: TGTGCCAGCAGTGAGGGGATGGCGGGCACTGAAGCTTTCTTT
CDR3: CASSEGMAGTEAFF
D: NA
V: TRBV6-1
size: few
J: TRBJ1-1
length: 14

DNA: TGTGCCAGCAGACACGGGGGTGGGACATGGGACACTGAAGCTTTCTTT
CDR3: CASRHGGGTWDTEAFF
D: NA
V: TRBV5-4
size: NA
J: TRBJ1-1
length: 16

DNA: TGTGCCATCAGTGAGCCGGGACAGGGGGCCTACGAGCAGTACTTC
CDR3: CAISEPGQGAYEQYF
D: TRBD1
V: TRBV10-3
size: NA
J: TRBJ2-7
length: 15

DNA: TGTGCCAGTAGCACATACCGGGACAGCCTGCGGAATCAGCCCCAGCATTTT
CDR3: CASSTYRDSLRNQPQHF
D: TRBD1
V: TRBV19
size: NA
J: TRBJ1-5
length: 17

DNA: TGTGCCAGCAGTTACTCCGGAGGAGTTAATCCACCCCTCCACTTT
CDR3: CASSYSGGVNPPLHF
D: NA
V: TRBV6-6
size: NA
J: TRBJ1-6
length: 15

DNA: TGCGCCAGCAGCCCGGGGGTCAATCAGCCCCAGCATTTT
CDR3: CASSPGVNQPQHF
D: NA
V: TRBV4-3
size: NA
J: TRBJ1-5
length: 13

DNA: TGTGCCAGCAGCGTCTTTGGGCGGGGGAGCTCCTACGAGCAGTACTTC
CDR3: CASSVFGRGSSYEQYF
D: TRBD2
V: TRBV7-2
size: NA
J: TRBJ2-7
length: 16

DNA: TGTGCCAGCTCACCAAGAGGACAGGGAGGAGGGAACACTGAAGCTTTCTTT
CDR3: CASSPRGQGGGNTEAFF
D: TRBD1
V: TRBV18
size: NA
J: TRBJ1-1
length: 17

DNA: TGTGCCAGCAGTTCCGGACAGGTACGGGTTTCCGAGCAGTACTTC
CDR3: CASSSGQVRVSEQYF
D: TRBD1
V: TRBV6-5
size: NA
J: TRBJ2-7
length: 15

DNA: TGTGCCAGCTCACTACGCCGGGTCAGGCAAACAAGCACAGATACGCAGTATTTT
CDR3: CASSLRRVRQTSTDTQYF
D: NA
V: TRBV18
size: NA
J: TRBJ2-3
length: 18

DNA: TGTGCCAGCAGCTCGTGGACAGGTTCTGGGGCCAACGTCCTGACTTTC
CDR3: CASSSWTGSGANVLTF
D: TRBD1
V: TRBV5-8
size: NA
J: TRBJ2-6
length: 16

DNA: TGCGCCAGCAGCCAAGATACGACAGGGGGCGTAGGCTACGAGCAGTACTTC
CDR3: CASSQDTTGGVGYEQYF
D: TRBD1
V: TRBV4-1
size: few
J: TRBJ2-7
length: 17